This T cell receptor beta chain was observed in a study of shared clonotypes between healthy human individuals. There are 15 residues in the CDR3. After removal of 3 bases from V and 1 base from J, the junction contained 1 base not matched to a gene. Donors were Caucasian adults residing in Nashville, Tennessee, USA. Profiled with immunoSEQ multiplex PCR; TCRdb holds only in-frame clones, not every one. The profile shows about 2.3 million clones, approximately 95% of them singletons. The origin of this receptor is a man aged 18-30 years in good health. Some clones in this sample may be carry-over from other donors' samples. Source material: naive CD4+ T cells from PBMCs. Subset given: CD45RA+ positively selected. The chain uses TRBV23-1 and TRBJ2-7, with 12 nucleotides matching TRBD2. TRBV23-1 is known as an ORF, though its function is uncertain. The CDR3 loop is CASSHGLAGSYEQYF. CDR3 in DNA: TGCGCCAGCAGTCACGGACTAGCGGGATCCTACGAGCAGTACTTC.